Each of the 22 T cell receptor beta chains below was sequenced from the same sample in a study of CD8 T cells in ankylosing spondylitis. TCRdb re-called the 5' RACE reads with MiXCR, one entry per CDR3 protein. Here the sample spans hundreds of thousands of distinct CDR3 sequences, about 10% being singletons. The sample comprised blood, either unsorted or a sorted T cell fraction (not recorded which). The receptors were gathered from a male donor with ankylosing spondylitis or in good health (not recorded which).

This clonotype turned up a few times. This chain links TRBV12-3 or TRBV12-4 with TRBJ1-2; D is possibly TRBD1 (6 bases). This CDR3 has 16 amino acids. Trimming left V 4 bases short and J 6 bases short, with 21 bases between. The chain's CDR3 is CASSSLTGAVVNGYTF. The CDR3 DNA reads as TGTGCCAGCAGTTCACTGACGGGGGCGGTAGTCAATGGCTACACCTTC.

This clonotype was picked up a small number of times. The chain links TRBV29-1 to TRBJ1-1; D not resolved. This CDR3 spans 13 amino acids. Germline assignment: CDR1 SQVTM and CDR2 ANQGSEA. Trimming left V 2 bases short and J 7 bases short, with 14 bases between. CDR3 sequence: CSVEPGTGREAFF. CDR3 coding DNA: TGCAGCGTTGAACCTGGAACGGGTCGTGAAGCTTTCTTT.

This clonotype was found a few times. The J gene is TRBJ2-5, the V gene TRBV30, with TRBD1 matching over 8 bases. Losses at the gene ends were 5 bases for V and 4 bases for J; bases not matched to a gene: 12. The CDR3 consists of 15 residues. Germline V gene data show CDR1 as GTSNPN and CDR2 as SVGIG (reference sequence). CDR3 in DNA: TGTGCCTGGGCAACCCCCGCAGACAGGGGAGAGACCCAGTACTTC. It translates to CAWATPADRGETQYF. Full variable domain (missing parts from reference TRBV30 and TRBJ2-5): SQTIHQWPATLVQPVGSPLSLECTVEGTSNPNLYWYRQAAGRGLQLLFYSVGIGQISSEVPQNLSASRPQDRQFILSSKKLLLSDSGFYLCAWATPADRGETQYFGPGTRLLVL.

This clonotype was counted many times. V gene TRBV7-2 combines with J gene TRBJ2-5; the D gene could be TRBD1 or TRBD2 (5 bases each). The germline gives CDR1 SGHTA, CDR2 FQGNSA. The CDR3 extends over 13 amino acids. With 4 bases removed from V and 0 bases from J, the gap between germline ends came to 6 bases. CDR3 in amino acids: CASSWGYQETQYF. Written as DNA, the CDR3 is TGTGCCAGCAGCTGGGGGTACCAAGAGACCCAGTACTTC.

This clonotype was observed at least ten times. The chain has TRBV7-2 and TRBJ2-3, with D tentatively TRBD2 (5 bases). Germline V gene lookup returns CDR1 SGHTA and CDR2 FQGNSA. CDR3 length: 13 residues. Trimming pared 2 bases from V and 8 bases from J, leaving 11 bases between. In nucleotides, the CDR3 is TGTGCCAGCAGCTTATACGAGGGTGGTACGCAGTATTTT. The encoded protein is CASSLYEGGTQYF. Drawing the rest from reference TRBV7-2 and TRBJ2-3, the complete variable domain is GAGVSQSPSNKVTEKGKDVELRCDPISGHTALYWYRQSLGQGLEFLIYFQGNSAPDKSGLPSDRFSAERTGGSVSTLTIQRTQQEDSAVYLCASSLYEGGTQYFGPGTRLTVL.

This clonotype came up many times. This rearrangement joins TRBV28 to TRBJ2-5; D gene unclear. Germline loops: CDR1 MDHEN, CDR2 SYDVKM. The CDR3 spans 15 residues. V lost 3 bases, J lost 7 bases, and 18 bases lay in between. DNA for the CDR3: TGTGCCAGCAGTTTTTTGGACCTATCGGCCGGGACCCAGTACTTC. Its protein is CASSFLDLSAGTQYF. Drawing the rest from reference TRBV28 and TRBJ2-5, the complete variable domain is DVKVTQSSRYLVKRTGEKVFLECVQDMDHENMFWYRQDPGLGLRLIYFSYDVKMKEKGDIPEGYSVSREKKERFSLILESASTNQTSMYLCASSFLDLSAGTQYFGPGTRLLVL.

The sample holds many counts of this clonotype. This chain uses TRBV12-3 or TRBV12-4 with TRBJ2-3, with TRBD1 matching 10 bases. J gave up 5 bases and V 7 bases, and 6 bases lay outside the gene matches. The CDR3 spans 14 residues. The CDR3 sequence is CASNRDRGRDTQYF. The CDR3 DNA is TGTGCCAGCAATCGGGACAGGGGAAGAGATACGCAGTATTTT.

This clonotype was counted between two and nine times. This chain joins TRBV6-2 or TRBV6-3 and TRBJ1-4, with D unclear. Trimming took 8 bases from V and 3 from J, leaving 13 bases between them. Germline V gives CDR1 MNHEY, CDR2 SVGEGT. This CDR3 region has 14 residues. CDR3 region: CASLKDAANEKLFF. The CDR3 DNA reads TGTGCCAGCCTTAAGGACGCAGCTAATGAAAAACTGTTTTTT.

A few counts support this clonotype. The V call is TRBV7-9, the J call TRBJ2-5; tentatively, D is TRBD1 or TRBD2 (6 bases each). The V gene lost 1 base and the J gene lost 2 bases, with 14 bases spanning the gap. Per the germline V gene, CDR1 is SEHNR and CDR2 is FQNEAQ (reference sequence). This CDR3 has 16 residues. The CDR3 DNA reads as TGTGCCAGCAGCTTAGGGGGGGCTGTCCAGCAAGAGACCCAGTACTTC. Protein product: CASSLGGAVQQETQYF. The entire variable domain, with the rest obtained from reference TRBV7-9 and TRBJ2-5, is as follows: DTGVSQNPRHKITKRGQNVTFRCDPISEHNRLYWYRQTLGQGPEFLTYFQNEAQLEKSRLLSDRFSAERPKGSFSTLEIQRTEQGDSAMYLCASSLGGAVQQETQYFGPGTRLLVL.

V is TRBV12-3 or TRBV12-4 and J is TRBJ2-4; 11 bases map to TRBD1. This CDR3 spans 18 amino acids. The ends lost 3 bases at V and 4 bases at J; junction bases unmatched: 11. The CDR3 loop reads CASSFGTGGPLGKNIQYF. CDR3 nucleotides: TGTGCCAGCAGTTTCGGGACAGGGGGTCCCCTTGGGAAAAACATTCAGTACTTC.

Many counts were recorded for this clonotype. The rearrangement links TRBV20-1 to TRBJ2-3, with D possibly TRBD2 on 5 matching bases. Germline CDR1 DFQATT, CDR2 SNEGSKA (reference sequence). Trimming stripped 7 bases from V and 6 bases from J, with 14 bases between. The CDR3 has 12 residues. The CDR3 nucleotides read TGCAGTGGGAGACTACCCAGTGATACGCAGTATTTT. This translates into CSGRLPSDTQYF.

The sample holds many counts of this clonotype. The rearrangement uses TRBV20-1 and TRBJ2-7; 8 nucleotides align to TRBD2. Germline V gene sequence: CDR1 DFQATT, CDR2 SNEGSKA (reference sequence). The junction had 8 bases not matched to a gene; V was cut back by 0 bases and J by 1 base. CDR3 size: 16 residues. The CDR3 DNA reads as TGCAGTGCTAGAGATGAAGGCGGGGGGCGATCCTACGAGCAGTACTTC. It encodes CSARDEGGGRSYEQYF.

This clonotype was counted many times. V is TRBV18 and J is TRBJ2-2, with TRBD2 matching 12 bases. Germline CDR1 reads KGHSH; CDR2 reads LQKENI. There are 18 residues in the CDR3. With 3 bases clipped from V and 2 bases from J, the junction kept 7 bases outside the gene matches. Here the CDR3 DNA reads TGTGCCAGCTCACCGACCGGGACTAGCGGGTTAAACACCGGGGAGCTGTTTTTT. Translated: CASSPTGTSGLNTGELFF. The entire variable domain, with the rest obtained from reference TRBV18 and TRBJ2-2, is as follows: NAGVMQNPRHLVRRRGQEARLRCSPMKGHSHVYWYRQLPEEGLKFMVYLQKENIIDESGMPKERFSAEFPKEGPSILRIQQVVRGDSAAYFCASSPTGTSGLNTGELFFGEGSRLTVL.

The chain couples TRBV6-1 to TRBJ1-2; D possibly corresponds to TRBD1 (5 bases). In germline, CDR1 is MNHNS, CDR2 SASEGT. This CDR3 is built from 13 residues. V was cut by 4 bases and J by 3 bases, with 9 bases left in between. The CDR3 nucleotides are TGTGCCAGCAGTGTGACAGACTACTATGGCTACACCTTC. Translated, it gives CASSVTDYYGYTF.

The V gene is TRBV5-6, the J gene TRBJ1-2, with D tentatively TRBD1 (5 bases). The CDR3 length is 16 residues. Per germline, CDR1 SGHDT and CDR2 YYEEEE. V lost 0 bases and J lost 2, with 14 bases in between. The CDR3 DNA reads TGTGCCAGCAGCTTGGGGGGACCAACTGTCAACTATGGCTACACCTTC. This gives the protein CASSLGGPTVNYGYTF.

This clonotype occurred a few times. The chain couples TRBV12-3 or TRBV12-4 to TRBJ2-5; possibly TRBD1 for D (6 bases). The V end was cut by 1 base, the J end by 2 bases, with 8 bases between. This CDR3 is built from 14 residues. In DNA, the CDR3 is TGTGCCAGCAGTTTAGGGGACACACAAGAGACCCAGTACTTC. It encodes CASSLGDTQETQYF.

This clonotype was seen ten or more times. This chain joins TRBV7-2 and TRBJ2-3; D may match TRBD1 or TRBD2 (5 bases each). Trimming pared 4 bases from V and 10 bases from J, leaving 15 bases between. This CDR3 is built from 13 residues. The germline V gene encodes CDR1 SGHTA and CDR2 FQGNSA. CDR3 nucleotides: TGTGCCAGCAGCTCTACCGACTGGGACGCGCAGTATTTT. It specifies CASSSTDWDAQYF.

This clonotype was seen repeatedly, ten times or more. CDR3 loop: CSVDDLLNTEAFF. CDR3 DNA sequence: TGCAGCGTTGACGACCTATTGAACACTGAAGCTTTCTTT. The chain recombines TRBV29-1 with TRBJ1-1; D gene ambiguous. V was trimmed by 3 bases and J by 0 bases, leaving 8 bases between them. CDR1 is SQVTM and CDR2 is ANQGSEA in the germline V gene. The CDR3 totals 13 residues.

This clonotype was picked up a small number of times. V gene TRBV6-1 combines with J gene TRBJ2-1, with D possibly being TRBD1 (6 bases). Germline V gene sequence: CDR1 MNHNS, CDR2 SASEGT. Trimming took 7 bases from V and 4 from J, leaving 11 bases between them. CDR3 length equals 13 residues. CDR3 coding DNA: TGTGCCAGCAACCGACAGGTGTACAATGAGCAGTTCTTC. It translates to CASNRQVYNEQFF.

This clonotype appeared many times. This chain joins TRBV7-9 and TRBJ2-3; TRBD2 is a possible D gene (6 bases). Per the germline V gene, CDR1 is SEHNR and CDR2 is FQNEAQ (reference sequence). Between the trimmed V and J ends, which lost 5 bases and 2 bases, there was a span of 14 bases. The CDR3 loop spans 15 amino acids. Here the CDR3 DNA reads TGTGCCAGCAGCGGGCCCGGGGACTCCACAGATACGCAGTATTTT. Translating it yields CASSGPGDSTDTQYF.

This clonotype showed up many times. The chain couples TRBV7-3 to TRBJ2-2; 8 bases are shared with TRBD2. CDR3 length: 13 residues. Trimming at V came to 5 bases and at J to 6 bases, leaving 2 bases not matched to a gene. Germline values: CDR1 SGHTA, CDR2 FQGTGA. Here the CDR3 reads CASSPGGAGELFF. For the CDR3, the DNA is TGTGCCAGCAGCCCCGGGGGGGCCGGGGAGCTGTTTTTT.

This clonotype has a count of ten or more. This chain links TRBV5-1 with TRBJ1-6; no clear D gene. Trimming shortened V by 2 bases and J by 6 bases, and 9 bases separated the two germline ends. Germline V gene lookup returns CDR1 SGHRS and CDR2 YFSETQ. The CDR3 has 14 residues. For the CDR3, the DNA is TGCGCCAGCAGCTTTGAGACGATTAATTCACCCCTCCACTTT. Translated: CASSFETINSPLHF.